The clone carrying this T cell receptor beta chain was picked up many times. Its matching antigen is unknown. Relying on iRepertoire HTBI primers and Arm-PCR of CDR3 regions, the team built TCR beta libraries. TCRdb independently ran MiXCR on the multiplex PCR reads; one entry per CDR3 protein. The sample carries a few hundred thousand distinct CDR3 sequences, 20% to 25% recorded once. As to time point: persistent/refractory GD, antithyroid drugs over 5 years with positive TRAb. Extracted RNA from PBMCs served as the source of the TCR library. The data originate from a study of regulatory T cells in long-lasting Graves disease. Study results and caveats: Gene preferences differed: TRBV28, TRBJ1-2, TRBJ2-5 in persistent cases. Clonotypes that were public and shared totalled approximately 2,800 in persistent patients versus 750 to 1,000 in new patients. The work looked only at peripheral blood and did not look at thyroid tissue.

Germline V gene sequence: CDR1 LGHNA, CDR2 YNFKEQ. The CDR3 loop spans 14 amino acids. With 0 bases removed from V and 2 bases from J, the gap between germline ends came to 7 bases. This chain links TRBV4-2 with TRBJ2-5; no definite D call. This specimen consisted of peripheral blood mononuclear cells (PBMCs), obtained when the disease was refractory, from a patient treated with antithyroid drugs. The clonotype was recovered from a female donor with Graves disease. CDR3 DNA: TGTGCCAGCAGCCAAGACGGTTATCAAGAGACCCAGTACTTC. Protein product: CASSQDGYQETQYF.